This T cell receptor (beta chain) was obtained from a study of T cell changes during pregnancy in multiple sclerosis. CDR1 and CDR2 from the germline V gene are SGDLS and YYNGEE. V was pared by 5 bases and J by 7 bases, with 2 bases of the junction left unmatched. The CDR3 consists of 12 residues. Method: immunoSEQ multiplex PCR; TCRdb's copy keeps in-frame clones and lacks some. The top ten clones hold nearly 5.5% of a sample with roughly 18,000 clones, about 87% of them seen once. This TCR derives from a female donor in good health, enrolled as a control in a pregnancy study. The chain has TRBV9 and TRBJ2-2, with 7 bases lining up with TRBD2. The sequencing used CD8+ T cells from peripheral blood mononuclear cells, collected after pregnancy. The CDR3 region has the DNA TGTGCCAGCAGTCGCGGGGGCGGGGAGCTGTTTTTT. Protein sequence: CASSRGGGELFF.